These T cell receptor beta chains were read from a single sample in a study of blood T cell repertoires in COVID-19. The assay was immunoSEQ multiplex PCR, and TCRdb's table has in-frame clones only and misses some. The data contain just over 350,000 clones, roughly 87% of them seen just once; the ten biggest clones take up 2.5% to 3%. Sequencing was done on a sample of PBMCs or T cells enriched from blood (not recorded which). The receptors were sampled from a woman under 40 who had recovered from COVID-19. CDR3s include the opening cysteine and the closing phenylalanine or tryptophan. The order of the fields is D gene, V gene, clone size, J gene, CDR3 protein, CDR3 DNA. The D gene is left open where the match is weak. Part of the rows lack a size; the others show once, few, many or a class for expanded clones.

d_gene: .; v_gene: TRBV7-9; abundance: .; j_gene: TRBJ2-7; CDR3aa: CASSFGTYEQYF; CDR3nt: TGTGCCAGCAGCTTCGGGACCTACGAGCAGTACTTC
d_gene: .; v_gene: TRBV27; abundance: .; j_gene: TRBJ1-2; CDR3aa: CASSFDRTYGYTF; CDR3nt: TGTGCCAGCAGTTTTGACAGGACCTATGGCTACACCTTC
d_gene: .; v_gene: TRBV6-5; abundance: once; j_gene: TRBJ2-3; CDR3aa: CATRGPQDTQYF; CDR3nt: TGTGCCACCCGGGGTCCACAGGATACGCAGTATTTT
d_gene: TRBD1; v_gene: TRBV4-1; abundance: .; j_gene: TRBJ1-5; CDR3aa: CASSQDDRGTQPQHF; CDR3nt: TGCGCCAGCAGCCAAGATGACAGGGGGACTCAGCCCCAGCATTTT
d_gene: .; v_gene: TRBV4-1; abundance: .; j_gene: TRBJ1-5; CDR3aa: CASSQEFGGNQPQHF; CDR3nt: TGCGCCAGCAGCCAAGAATTCGGGGGGAATCAGCCCCAGCATTTT
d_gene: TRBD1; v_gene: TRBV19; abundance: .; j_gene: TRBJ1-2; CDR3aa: CASNQPGQRNYGYTF; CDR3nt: TGTGCCAGTAACCAACCGGGACAGCGGAACTATGGCTACACCTTC
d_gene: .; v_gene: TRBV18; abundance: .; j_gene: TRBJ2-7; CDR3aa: CASSPDYLLEQYF; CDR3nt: TGTGCCAGCTCACCGGACTACCTCCTCGAGCAGTACTTC
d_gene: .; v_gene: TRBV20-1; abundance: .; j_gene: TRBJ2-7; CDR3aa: CSATGLYEQYF; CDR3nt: TGCAGTGCTACTGGACTGTACGAGCAGTACTTC
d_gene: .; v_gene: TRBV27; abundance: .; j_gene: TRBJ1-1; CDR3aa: CATTASEAFF; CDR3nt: TGTGCCACCACAGCCTCTGAAGCTTTCTTT
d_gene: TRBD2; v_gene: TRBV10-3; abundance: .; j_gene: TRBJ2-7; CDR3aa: CAIGIAGNYEQYF; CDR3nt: TGTGCCATCGGAATAGCGGGGAACTACGAGCAGTACTTC
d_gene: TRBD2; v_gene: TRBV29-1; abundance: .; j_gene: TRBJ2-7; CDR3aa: CSVGLADYEQYF; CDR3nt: TGCAGCGTGGGACTAGCGGATTACGAGCAGTACTTC
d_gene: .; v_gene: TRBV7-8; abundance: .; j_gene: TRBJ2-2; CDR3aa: CASSLTLAAGQDGELFF; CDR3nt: TGTGCCAGCAGCTTAACACTGGCGGCAGGGCAGGACGGGGAGCTGTTTTTT
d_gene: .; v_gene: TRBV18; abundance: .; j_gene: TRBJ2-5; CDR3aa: CASSIQGDETQYF; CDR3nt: TGTGCCAGCTCAATACAGGGCGACGAGACCCAGTACTTC
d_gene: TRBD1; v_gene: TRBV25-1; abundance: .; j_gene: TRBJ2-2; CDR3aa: CASSALGTGYDTGELFF; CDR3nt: TGTGCCAGCAGTGCGTTAGGGACAGGGTACGACACCGGGGAGCTGTTTTTT
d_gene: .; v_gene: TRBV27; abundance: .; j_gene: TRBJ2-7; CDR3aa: CASSFQADRYSYEQYF; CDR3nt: TGTGCCAGCAGTTTTCAAGCCGACAGGTACTCCTACGAGCAGTACTTC
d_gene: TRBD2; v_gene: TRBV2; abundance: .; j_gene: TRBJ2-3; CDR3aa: CATTRAGGPGDTQYF; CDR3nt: TGTGCCACCACGAGGGCGGGGGGGCCCGGAGATACGCAGTATTTT
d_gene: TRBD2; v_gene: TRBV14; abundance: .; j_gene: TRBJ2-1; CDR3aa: CASSLSGGSSYNEQFF; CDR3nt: TGTGCCAGCAGCCTTAGCGGGGGGAGCTCCTACAATGAGCAGTTCTTC
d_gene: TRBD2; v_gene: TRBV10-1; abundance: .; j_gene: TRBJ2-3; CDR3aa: CASSEPGRGGDTQYF; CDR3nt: TGCGCCAGCAGTGAGCCTGGGCGGGGGGGCGATACGCAGTATTTT
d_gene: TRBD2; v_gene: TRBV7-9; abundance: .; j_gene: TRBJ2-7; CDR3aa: CASSLRLAGEEQYF; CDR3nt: TGTGCCAGCAGCTTGAGGCTAGCGGGAGAAGAGCAGTACTTC
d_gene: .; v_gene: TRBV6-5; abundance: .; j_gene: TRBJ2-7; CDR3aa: CASSYAAGVEQYF; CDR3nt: TGTGCCAGCAGTTACGCAGCGGGCGTCGAGCAGTACTTC
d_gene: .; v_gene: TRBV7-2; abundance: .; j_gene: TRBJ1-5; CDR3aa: CASSYRGNQPQHF; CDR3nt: TGTGCCAGCAGTTACAGAGGGAATCAGCCCCAGCATTTT
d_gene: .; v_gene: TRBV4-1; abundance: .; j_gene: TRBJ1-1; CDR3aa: CASSQVQGLNTEAFF; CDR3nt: TGCGCCAGCAGCCAAGTACAGGGATTGAACACTGAAGCTTTCTTT
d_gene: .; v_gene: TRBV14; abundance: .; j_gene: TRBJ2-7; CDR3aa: CASSQDLGWGVEQYF; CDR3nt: TGTGCCAGCAGCCAAGATCTGGGGTGGGGGGTCGAGCAGTACTTC
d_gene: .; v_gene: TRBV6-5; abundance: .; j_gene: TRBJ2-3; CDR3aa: CASSYSLARTDTQYF; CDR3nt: TGTGCCAGCAGTTACTCACTAGCCCGAACAGATACGCAGTATTTT
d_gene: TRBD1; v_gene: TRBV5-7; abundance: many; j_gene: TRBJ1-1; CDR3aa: CARGQENTEAFF; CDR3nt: TGTGCCAGGGGACAGGAGAACACTGAAGCTTTCTTT